Each of the 15 T cell receptor beta chains below was sequenced from the same sample in a study of cytomegalovirus exposure and HLA in healthy donors. Clones were sequenced by immunoSEQ multiplex PCR, and TCRdb holds only the in-frame ones, with some missing. The data contain 150,000 to 200,000 clones, roughly 90% of them singletons. Sequencing input: PBMCs. These receptors all stem from a woman aged 18 to 35 in good health and CMV-seronegative.

This chain connects TRBV11-2 to TRBJ1-2; TRBD1 agrees at 10 bases. The CDR3 length is 16 residues. Looked up from germline, CDR1 is SGHAT and CDR2 is FQNNGV. The ends lost 1 base at V and 7 bases at J; junction bases unmatched: 9. The CDR3 region is CASSLVGQGDGSGYTF. The CDR3 bases are TGTGCCAGCAGCTTAGTTGGACAGGGGGATGGATCTGGCTACACCTTC.

The V and J genes are TRBV18 and TRBJ2-5, with D perhaps TRBD1 (6 bases). The CDR3 has 16 amino acids. The ends were cut back, 0 bases at V and 2 bases at J, with 13 bases in the middle. CDR1 is KGHSH and CDR2 is LQKENI in the germline V gene. Here the CDR3 DNA reads TGTGCCAGCTCACCACCGGGGGCAACGAGACAAGAGACCCAGTACTTC. Amino acid sequence: CASSPPGATRQETQYF. Together with reference TRBV18 and TRBJ2-5, the CDR3 gives the full variable domain: NAGVMQNPRHLVRRRGQEARLRCSPMKGHSHVYWYRQLPEEGLKFMVYLQKENIIDESGMPKERFSAEFPKEGPSILRIQQVVRGDSAAYFCASSPPGATRQETQYFGPGTRLLVL.

The chain employs TRBV6-6 and TRBJ2-1; tentatively, D is TRBD2 (5 bases). In germline, CDR1 is MNHNY, CDR2 SVGAGI (reference sequence). V was cut by 2 bases and J by 2 bases, with 10 bases left in between. This CDR3 has 15 residues. This chain's CDR3 is CASSYEGSPYNEQFF. Written as DNA, the CDR3 is TGTGCCAGCAGTTACGAGGGCTCACCCTACAATGAGCAGTTCTTC.

The chain is built from TRBV5-4 and TRBJ2-3; 11 nucleotides agree with TRBD1. Germline assignment: CDR1 SGHNT and CDR2 YYREEE (reference sequence). The V and J ends lost 4 bases and 11 bases, in that order; junction bases with no gene match: 3. The CDR3 covers 12 residues. The CDR3 region has the DNA TGTGCCAGCAGCCGGACAGGGGGCAAGCAGTATTTT. Its protein product is CASSRTGGKQYF.

The J gene is TRBJ2-3, the V gene TRBV11-3; D ambiguous. This CDR3 is 14 amino acids long. Germline CDR1 and CDR2: SGHNT and YENEEA. V lost 3 bases and J lost 5, with 12 bases in between. This chain's CDR3 is CASSFSGSGDTQYF. The CDR3 DNA follows: TGTGCCAGCAGCTTTTCAGGATCCGGAGATACGCAGTATTTT.

The chain uses TRBV19 and TRBJ2-5; no definite D call. V lost 2 bases and J lost 2, with 6 bases in between. Germline CDR1 reads LNHDA; CDR2 reads SQIVND (reference sequence). CDR3 length equals 13 residues. The CDR3, as DNA: TGTGCCAGTAGTATACCCCCTCAAGAGACCCAGTACTTC. Amino acids: CASSIPPQETQYF.

V gene TRBV6-1 combines with J gene TRBJ1-2, with D hard to call. Trimming shortened V by 2 bases and J by 8 bases, and 18 bases separated the two germline ends. Germline values: CDR1 MNHNS, CDR2 SASEGT. CDR3 length equals 15 residues. The CDR3 region is CASSERWQSGEGYTF. CDR3 coding DNA: TGTGCCAGCAGTGAACGGTGGCAATCCGGGGAGGGCTACACCTTC.

The chain is built from TRBV2 and TRBJ1-1; possibly TRBD1 for D (5 bases). Germline CDR1 and CDR2: SNHLY and FYNNEI. V lost 6 bases and J lost 1, with 12 bases in between. The CDR3 runs to 14 residues. Here the CDR3 reads CASSLSQGNTEAFF. The CDR3 DNA reads as TGTGCCAGCAGCCTTTCTCAGGGGAACACTGAAGCTTTCTTT.

This clone was recorded a few times. This chain uses TRBV4-1 with TRBJ1-6; 9 bases are shared with TRBD1. Germline assignment: CDR1 MGHRA and CDR2 YSYEKL. This CDR3 contains 15 residues. With V trimmed by 3 bases and J by 8 bases, 5 bases remained unmatched. The CDR3 region has the DNA TGCGCCAGCAGCCACCGGACAGGGGTAGATTCACCCCTCCACTTT. Translating gives CASSHRTGVDSPLHF.

This chain uses TRBV6-5 with TRBJ1-2; tentative D call: TRBD1 (6 bases). V was pared by 2 bases and J by 7 bases, with 11 bases between. Germline CDR1 reads MNHEY; CDR2 reads SVGAGI. The CDR3 length is 13 residues. CDR3 coding DNA: TGTGCCAGCAGTTACGGGGGGGGCGGTGGCTACACCTTC. Its protein is CASSYGGGGGYTF.

This chain links TRBV2 with TRBJ1-1; D may be TRBD1 (6 bases). V was shortened by 8 bases and J by 0 bases, with 19 bases between the two germline ends. Germline CDR1 reads SNHLY; CDR2 reads FYNNEI. The CDR3 contains 16 residues. CDR3 loop: CASGKYRERLNTEAFF. CDR3 sequence (DNA): TGTGCCAGCGGGAAGTACAGGGAAAGACTGAACACTGAAGCTTTCTTT.

This chain joins TRBV23-1 and TRBJ2-4; D remains unclear. TRBV23-1 is given ORF status, its function remaining uncertain. The V and J ends lost 3 bases and 1 base respectively, with 13 bases between them. The CDR3 has 16 amino acids. The CDR3 reads CASSHLPDWAKNIQYF. The CDR3 bases are TGCGCCAGCAGTCACCTCCCTGACTGGGCCAAAAACATTCAGTACTTC.

The rearrangement links TRBV7-8 to TRBJ2-6; TRBD1 matches at 8 bases. With V trimmed by 2 bases and J by 0 bases, 6 bases remained unmatched. This CDR3 is 18 amino acids long. Germline V gives CDR1 SGHVS, CDR2 FQNEAQ. CDR3 residues: CASSLRGQVYSGANVLTF. Written as DNA, the CDR3 is TGTGCCAGCAGCTTACGGGGACAGGTCTACTCTGGGGCCAACGTCCTGACTTTC.

Concerning this clone itself: Other nucleotide sequences in the sample specify the same CDR3. The rearrangement joins TRBV5-1 to TRBJ2-1; D gene ambiguous. V lost 4 bases to trimming and J lost 0 bases, with 8 bases between them. This CDR3 region has 14 residues. Germline CDR1 and CDR2: SGHRS and YFSETQ. The DNA of the CDR3 is TGCGCCAGCAGCCCGTACAGCTCCTACAATGAGCAGTTCTTC. Amino acids: CASSPYSSYNEQFF.

The chain is built from TRBV29-1 and TRBJ2-7; 7 bases map to TRBD1. CDR3 size: 11 residues. V lost 6 bases, J lost 4 bases, and 3 bases stayed unmatched. CDR1 is SQVTM and CDR2 is ANQGSEA in the germline V gene. The CDR3 spells CSVRGYYEQYF. In DNA form, the CDR3 reads TGCAGCGTCAGGGGGTATTACGAGCAGTACTTC.